One and the same sample provided the 13 T cell receptor beta chains below, sequenced in a study of blood T cell repertoires in COVID-19 (dated by TCRdb to 2020 to 2022). The method was the immunoSEQ multiplex PCR assay. The clones in this table, taken by TCRdb from immuneACCESS, are in-frame only. Not every clone is retained; where verified, under half of the shortfall comes from an unresolved V gene, and the cause of the rest is unknown. The sample includes about 100,000 clones, with approximately 87% observed a single time. Roughly 10% of the sample is in the top ten clones. Sequencing used peripheral blood. The receptors stem from a woman aged 25 to 45 with acute or convalescent COVID-19.

This chain links TRBV7-9 with TRBJ1-1; weak D call: TRBD1 (6 bases). The CDR3 is 14 amino acids. CDR1 is SEHNR and CDR2 is FQNEAQ in the germline V gene (reference sequence). V was trimmed by 5 bases and J by 3 bases, leaving 13 bases between them. CDR3 protein: CASSGWGRDTEAFF. The CDR3 nucleotides are TGTGCCAGCAGCGGCTGGGGGCGTGACACTGAAGCTTTCTTT.

This sequence joins TRBV7-9 and TRBJ1-2; TRBD1 might be the D (6 bases). CDR3 length: 15 residues. Trimming removed 0 bases at V and 2 bases at J, with 10 bases between. Per the germline V gene, CDR1 is SEHNR and CDR2 is FQNEAQ (reference sequence). The CDR3: CASSLAQGNNYGYTF. The CDR3 DNA follows: TGTGCCAGCAGCTTAGCGCAGGGGAACAACTATGGCTACACCTTC. The full variable domain, completed using reference TRBV7-9 and TRBJ1-2, is DTGVSQNPRHKITKRGQNVTFRCDPISEHNRLYWYRQTLGQGPEFLTYFQNEAQLEKSRLLSDRFSAERPKGSFSTLEIQRTEQGDSAMYLCASSLAQGNNYGYTFGSGTRLTVV.

The chain combines TRBV28 with TRBJ1-4, with D maybe TRBD1 (5 bases). The length of the CDR3 is 14 residues. Germline-derived CDR1 and CDR2 are MDHEN and SYDVKM. The ends were cut back, 8 bases at V and 3 bases at J, with 13 bases in the middle. The CDR3 loop reads CASQWGGANEKLFF. In DNA form, the CDR3 reads TGTGCCAGCCAATGGGGGGGGGCTAATGAAAAACTGTTTTTT.

The chain recombines TRBV27 with TRBJ1-1; a possible D gene is TRBD1 (6 bases). The V gene's germline CDR1 is MNHEY and CDR2 SMNVEV (reference sequence). This CDR3 region has 14 residues. V was clipped by 4 bases and J by 6 bases, with 15 bases between them. CDR3 loop: CASSSYRDSAEAFF. In DNA, the CDR3 is TGTGCCAGCAGTTCCTACAGGGATAGCGCTGAAGCTTTCTTT.

The chain uses TRBV7-9 and TRBJ2-6; no reliable D call. Per the germline V gene, CDR1 is SEHNR and CDR2 is FQNEAQ (reference sequence). This CDR3 has 15 amino acids. V was shortened by 5 bases and J by 3 bases, with 11 bases between the two germline ends. CDR3 in amino acids: CASSPVGVGANVLTF. The CDR3 region has the DNA TGTGCCAGCAGCCCGGTCGGAGTTGGGGCCAACGTCCTGACTTTC.

This rearrangement joins TRBV15 to TRBJ2-7, with TRBD2 identical over 8 bases. This CDR3 has 14 residues. CDR1 and CDR2 from the germline V gene are LNHNV and YYDKDF (reference sequence). V was clipped by 1 base and J by 3 bases; unmatched bases: 2. The CDR3 reads CATSRAGGIYEQYF. Written as DNA, the CDR3 is TGTGCCACCAGCAGAGCGGGAGGGATCTACGAGCAGTACTTC.

The chain recombines TRBV2 with TRBJ2-7; possible D gene TRBD1, 6 bases. Deletions cut 1 base from V and 6 bases from J, with 19 bases between. CDR1 is SNHLY, CDR2 FYNNEI, per germline. The CDR3 runs 16 residues. The CDR3 DNA follows: TGTGCCAGCAGTGAAGGGGGGCTAGGGGTGGACGGCGAGCAGTACTTC. Translation gives CASSEGGLGVDGEQYF.

In its sample, this clone was seen once. This rearrangement joins TRBV11-3 to TRBJ2-1, with 8 positions matching TRBD1. Germline CDR1 reads SGHNT; CDR2 reads YENEEA. This CDR3 contains 17 residues. Trimming removed 6 bases from V and 10 bases from J; junction bases left unmatched: 20. The CDR3 here is CASSQPFDGTGGLEQFF. As DNA, the CDR3 is TGTGCCAGCAGTCAGCCCTTTGACGGGACAGGTGGATTGGAGCAGTTCTTC.

The chain recombines TRBV20-1 with TRBJ2-1; D ambiguous. Germline V CDR1 and CDR2: DFQATT, SNEGSKA (reference sequence). Trimming left V 5 bases short and J 4 bases short, with 6 bases between. This CDR3 comprises 11 residues. DNA of the CDR3: TGCAGTGCTCCGCTATACAATGAGCAGTTCTTC. Protein sequence: CSAPLYNEQFF.

As concerns this clone: The conserved phenylalanine or tryptophan normally closing the CDR3 is absent here, so this likely arose from a read error. The rearrangement links TRBV5-1 to TRBJ1-1, with D possibly TRBD1 on 6 matching bases. Germline CDR1 is SGHRS and CDR2 is YFSETQ. CDR3 size: 14 residues. V lost 4 bases to trimming and J lost 1 base, with 11 bases between them. The CDR3: CASSPGGTNTEAFL. The CDR3 DNA reads as TGCGCCAGCAGCCCGGGGGGCACGAACACTGAAGCTTTCCTT.

This chain connects TRBV9 to TRBJ1-1; D unclear. Germline V gives CDR1 SGDLS, CDR2 YYNGEE. Trimming left V 4 bases short and J 2 bases short, with 6 bases between. The length of the CDR3 is 12 residues. The CDR3 protein is CASSPGNTEAFF. DNA of the CDR3: TGTGCCAGCAGCCCGGGAAACACTGAAGCTTTCTTT. Complete variable domain (other parts from reference TRBV9 and TRBJ1-1): DSGVTQTPKHLITATGQRVTLRCSPRSGDLSVYWYQQSLDQGLQFLIQYYNGEERAKGNILERFSAQQFPDLHSELNLSSLELGDSALYFCASSPGNTEAFFGQGTRLTVV.

The chain carries TRBV27 and TRBJ2-6; the D gene is possibly TRBD1 (5 bases). Trimming pared 0 bases from V and 0 bases from J, leaving 18 bases between. This CDR3 has 20 residues. Germline V gives CDR1 MNHEY, CDR2 SMNVEV (reference sequence). This chain's CDR3 is CASSLSRKGLTHSGANVLTF. The CDR3 nucleotides are TGTGCCAGCAGTTTATCGAGAAAGGGGCTAACACACTCTGGGGCCAACGTCCTGACTTTC.

V and J are TRBV7-8 and TRBJ2-3; 11 positions agree with TRBD2. This CDR3 spans 20 amino acids. The germline gives CDR1 SGHVS, CDR2 FQNEAQ. The V and J ends lost 2 bases and 8 bases, in that order; junction bases with no gene match: 21. CDR3 residues: CASSLPATGTSGADRFTQYF. The CDR3 DNA is TGTGCCAGCAGCTTACCTGCCACCGGGACTAGCGGCGCGGATCGTTTTACGCAGTATTTT.